This T cell receptor (beta chain) was profiled in a study of cytomegalovirus exposure and HLA in healthy donors. This clone was observed a handful of times. PCR involved 60 Vbeta and 13 Jbeta primers. In the study's own analysis: Per a later analysis, the number of unique TCR beta chains was approximately 80 million, of which about 11 million were shared. Data came from immunoSEQ multiplex PCR; TCRdb stores just in-frame clones and leaves some out. V, J and clone size are those of that table, while D and trimming were read from the DNA. The sample gives about 160,000 clones, roughly 85% of which show up once; 2% to 2.5% is in the top ten. The sample consisted of PBMCs. The TCR originated in a man aged 35 to 55 in good health and CMV-seronegative.

CDR3 amino acids: CASSLGRGNQPQHF. CDR3 bases: TGTGCCAGCAGCTTAGGGCGGGGCAATCAGCCCCAGCATTTT. The chain uses TRBV7-8 and TRBJ1-5; D is undetermined. The CDR3 covers 14 residues. Germline V gene lookup returns CDR1 SGHVS and CDR2 FQNEAQ. Trimming left V 1 base short and J 2 bases short, with 6 bases between. The whole variable domain, filled in from reference TRBV7-8 and TRBJ1-5, reads GAGVSQSPRYKVAKRGQDVALRCDPISGHVSLFWYQQALGQGPEFLTYFQNEAQLDKSGLPSDRFFAERPEGSVSTLKIQRTQQEDSAVYLCASSLGRGNQPQHFGDGTRLSIL.